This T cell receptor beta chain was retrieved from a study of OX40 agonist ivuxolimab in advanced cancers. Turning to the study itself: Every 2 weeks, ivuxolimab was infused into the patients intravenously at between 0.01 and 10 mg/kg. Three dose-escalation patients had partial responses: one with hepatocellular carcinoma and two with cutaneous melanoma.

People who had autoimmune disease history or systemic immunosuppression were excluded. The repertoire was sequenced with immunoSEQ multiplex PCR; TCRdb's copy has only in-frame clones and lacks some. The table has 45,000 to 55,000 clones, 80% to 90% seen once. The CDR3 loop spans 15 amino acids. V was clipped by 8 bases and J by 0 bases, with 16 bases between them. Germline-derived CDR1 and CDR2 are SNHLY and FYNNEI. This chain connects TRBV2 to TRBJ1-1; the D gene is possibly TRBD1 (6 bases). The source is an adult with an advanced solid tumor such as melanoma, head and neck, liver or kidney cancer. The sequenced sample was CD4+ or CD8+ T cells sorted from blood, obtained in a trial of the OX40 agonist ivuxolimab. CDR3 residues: CASRQAGFMNTEAFF. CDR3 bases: TGTGCCAGCCGACAGGCTGGGTTCATGAACACTGAAGCTTTCTTT.